One TCR beta chain is described in this entry. Its antigen is unidentified. The sample is drawn from a study of cytomegalovirus exposure and HLA in healthy donors. Study overall: A later analysis reported the same platform for the 120 validation repertoires and the approximately 720 first-cohort repertoires. Whole-study results and caveats: Three chains linked to CMV were shown in vitro to be specific for CMV antigens. It was approximately 150 TCR beta chains that were listed as cytomegalovirus-associated.

The validation cohort, a group of over a hundred subjects, included the donors and was separate from the approximately 650-subject first cohort. Profiled with immunoSEQ multiplex PCR; TCRdb holds only in-frame clones, not every one. Of 70,000 or so clones listed, around 93% are singletons. This receptor was identified in a woman between 18 and 29 years old in good health and CMV-seronegative. Sequencing was carried out using PBMCs.

The DNA for the CDR3 is TGTGCCAGCAGTGAATTCAGGGGGCACAACGAGCAGTACTTC. Protein sequence: CASSEFRGHNEQYF. The chain carries TRBV2 and TRBJ2-7, with TRBD1 matching 8 bases. With V trimmed by 2 bases and J by 5 bases, 5 bases remained unmatched. From germline, CDR1 is SNHLY and CDR2 FYNNEI. The CDR3 loop spans 14 amino acids. Full variable domain (rest looked up from reference TRBV2 and TRBJ2-7): EPEVTQTPSHQVTQMGQEVILRCVPISNHLYFYWYRQILGQKVEFLVSFYNNEISEKSEIFDDQFSVERPDGSNFTLKIRSTKLEDSAMYFCASSEFRGHNEQYFGPGTRLTVT.